This T cell receptor beta chain emerged from a study of T cells in localized non-small cell lung cancer. Study-level points and caveats: Exceeding tumor, uninvolved adjacent lung had the highest T cell clonality. Researchers found a median around 50 of the top 100 tumor clones in adjacent lung. The study linked higher blood T cell density to longer overall survival. Sequence data derive from only one tumor region, so heterogeneity remains possible.

V was cut by 3 bases and J by 5 bases, with 12 bases left in between. Germline V gene sequence: CDR1 SGHRS, CDR2 YFSETQ. This CDR3 has 13 residues. Repertoires were generated with immunoSEQ multiplex PCR, while TCRdb's copy carries only in-frame clones and drops some. The sample lists roughly 16,000 clones, about 80% occurring once. This clone was observed a single time. The antigen remains undetermined. The input for sequencing was peripheral blood, taken before any cancer treatment. The receptor was derived from an older male donor with stage I lung adenocarcinoma. The genes are TRBV5-1 and TRBJ2-7; perhaps TRBD1 as D (6 bases). The CDR3 loop is CASSSNREDEQYF. In DNA form, the CDR3 reads TGCGCCAGCAGCTCTAACAGGGAAGACGAGCAGTACTTC.